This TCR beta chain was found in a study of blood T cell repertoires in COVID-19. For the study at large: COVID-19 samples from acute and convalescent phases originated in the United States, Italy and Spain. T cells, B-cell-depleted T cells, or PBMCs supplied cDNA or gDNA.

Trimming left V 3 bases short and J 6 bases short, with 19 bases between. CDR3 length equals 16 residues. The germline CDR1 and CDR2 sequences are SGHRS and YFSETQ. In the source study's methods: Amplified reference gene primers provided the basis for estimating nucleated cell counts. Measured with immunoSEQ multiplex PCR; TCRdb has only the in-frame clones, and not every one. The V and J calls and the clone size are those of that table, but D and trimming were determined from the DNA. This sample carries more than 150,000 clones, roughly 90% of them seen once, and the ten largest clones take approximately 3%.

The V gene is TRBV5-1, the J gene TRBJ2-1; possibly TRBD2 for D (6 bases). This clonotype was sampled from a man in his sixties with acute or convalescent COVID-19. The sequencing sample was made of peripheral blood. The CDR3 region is CASSSGTSQTINEQFF. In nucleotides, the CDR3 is TGCGCCAGCAGCTCGGGGACTTCCCAAACCATCAATGAGCAGTTCTTC. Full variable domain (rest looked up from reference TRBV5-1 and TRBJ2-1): KAGVTQTPRYLIKTRGQQVTLSCSPISGHRSVSWYQQTPGQGLQFLFEYFSETQRNKGNFPGRFSGRQFSNSRSEMNVSTLELGDSALYLCASSSGTSQTINEQFFGPGTRLTVL.